One sample yielded the 16 T cell receptor beta chains listed below, sequenced in a study of blood T cell repertoires in COVID-19. The data were produced by immunoSEQ multiplex PCR, yet TCRdb's version contains in-frame clones alone and is incomplete. Here the sample spans 110,000 to 150,000 clones, more than 65% being singletons. Material for sequencing was peripheral blood. These receptors were taken from a man in his sixties with acute or convalescent COVID-19.

Turning to this clone: Germline is not matched at one junction end, which may reflect a read error. The chain couples TRBV12-3 or TRBV12-4 to TRBJ1-2; a possible D gene is TRBD1 (5 bases). This CDR3 has 12 amino acids. The CDR3 DNA sequence: TGTGCCAGCCGTTTCGACAGCTATGGCTACACCTTC. Translated, it gives CASRFDSYGYTF.

The chain uses TRBV19 and TRBJ1-1; TRBD1 matches at 8 bases. This CDR3 has 14 amino acids. V lost 2 bases and J lost 2; bases outside the gene matches: 1. Germline V gene lookup returns CDR1 LNHDA and CDR2 SQIVND (reference sequence). The CDR3 DNA follows: TGTGCCAGTAGTATAACAGGGGGTAACACTGAAGCTTTCTTT. This translates into CASSITGGNTEAFF.

The genes are TRBV6-5 and TRBJ1-2, with 9 bases aligning to TRBD1. Germline CDR1 MNHEY, CDR2 SVGAGI. V dropped 6 bases and J dropped 2; count of bases not matched to a gene: 7. The CDR3 loop spans 15 amino acids. In DNA, the CDR3 is TGTGCCAGCAGCCGCCCGGGACAGGGAAACTATGGCTACACCTTC. Its protein product is CASSRPGQGNYGYTF.

The sample holds many counts of this clone. The chain couples TRBV7-8 to TRBJ1-6; possible D gene TRBD1, 6 bases. V gave up 6 bases and J gave up 9 bases, with 12 bases separating them. The CDR3 contains 13 residues. The V gene's germline CDR1 is SGHVS and CDR2 FQNEAQ. The CDR3 bases are TGTGCCAGCAGGGCGGCAGGGGCTTCACCCCTCCACTTT. Its translation: CASRAAGASPLHF.

The sample holds one count of this clone. The rearrangement uses TRBV2 and TRBJ1-5; 7 nucleotides match TRBD1. This CDR3 spans 13 amino acids. In germline, CDR1 is SNHLY, CDR2 FYNNEI. The ends lost 6 bases at V and 5 bases at J; junction bases unmatched: 4. CDR3: CASSGDRDQPQHF. The CDR3 DNA sequence: TGTGCCAGCAGCGGGGACAGAGATCAGCCCCAGCATTTT.

The chain employs TRBV19 and TRBJ2-1; 9 bases line up with TRBD2. The CDR3 is 11 residues long. The junction had 10 bases not matched to a gene; V was cut back by 10 bases and J by 15 bases. Germline V CDR1 and CDR2: LNHDA, SQIVND (reference sequence). This CDR3 is CAIVAGVVPFF. The DNA for the CDR3 is TGTGCCATTGTAGCGGGAGTGGTCCCGTTCTTC.

The V and J genes are TRBV19 and TRBJ2-5, with D maybe TRBD2 (6 bases). The CDR3 has 16 residues. Germline values: CDR1 LNHDA, CDR2 SQIVND (reference sequence). V lost 1 base to trimming and J lost 0 bases, with 12 bases between them. CDR3 nucleotides: TGTGCCAGTAGTATAGGTAGCGGAAAGTACCAAGAGACCCAGTACTTC. It codes for CASSIGSGKYQETQYF.

The chain joins TRBV5-4 to TRBJ2-2; TRBD2 matches 10 bases. Germline V CDR1 and CDR2: SGHNT, YYREEE (reference sequence). This CDR3 spans 15 amino acids. The V and J ends lost 5 bases and 3 bases, in that order; junction bases with no gene match: 4. The DNA for the CDR3 is TGTGCCAGCAGAGTAGCGGGAGGAGACACCGGGGAGCTGTTTTTT. Translated: CASRVAGGDTGELFF.

This clone has a single count. Different DNA sequences within this sample yield the same CDR3. V gene TRBV11-1 combines with J gene TRBJ2-7, with D hard to call. Trimming cost V 3 bases and J 0 bases, with 3 bases left between them. CDR1 and CDR2 (germline): SGHAT, FQDESV (reference sequence). The CDR3 runs 12 residues. The CDR3 sequence: CASSLASYEQYF. CDR3 coding DNA: TGTGCCAGCAGCTTGGCCTCCTACGAGCAGTACTTC. The variable domain in full, with the rest retrieved from reference TRBV11-1 and TRBJ2-7, is EAEVAQSPRYKITEKSQAVAFWCDPISGHATLYWYRQILGQGPELLVQFQDESVVDDSQLPKDRFSAERLKGVDSTLKIQPAELGDSAMYLCASSLASYEQYFGPGTRLTVT.

V usage is TRBV4-1 and J usage is TRBJ1-3, with 7 positions matching TRBD1. CDR1 and CDR2 from the germline V gene are MGHRA and YSYEKL. V shed 5 bases, J shed 2 bases, and the junction held 3 bases outside the gene matches. The CDR3 loop spans 14 amino acids. The CDR3 here is CASSTQGAGNTIYF. The CDR3 DNA reads as TGCGCCAGCAGCACCCAGGGGGCTGGAAACACCATATATTTT.

The chain couples TRBV7-9 to TRBJ2-1, with 8 bases aligning to TRBD2. V lost 3 bases, J lost 10 bases, and 11 bases stayed unmatched. Germline-derived CDR1 and CDR2 are SEHNR and FQNEAQ (reference sequence). The CDR3 totals 15 residues. This chain's CDR3 is CASSLVDFAGGEQFF. CDR3 nucleotide sequence: TGTGCCAGCAGCTTGGTGGATTTTGCGGGAGGAGAGCAGTTCTTC.

The V and J genes are TRBV27 and TRBJ2-2, with 10 bases that match TRBD1. Germline V gene data show CDR1 as MNHEY and CDR2 as SMNVEV (reference sequence). V lost 3 bases, J lost 5 bases, and 3 bases stayed unmatched. This CDR3 is 15 amino acids long. This CDR3 reads CASSLSGQGTGELFF. The CDR3, as DNA: TGTGCCAGCAGTTTGTCGGGACAGGGGACCGGGGAGCTGTTTTTT.

This clone was seen just once. The DNA for the CDR3 is TGTGCCAGCAGCTTGGCCGGAACAGACGAGCAGTACTTC. As protein: CASSLAGTDEQYF. The J gene is TRBJ2-7, the V gene TRBV5-6; the D is unclear. The CDR3 totals 13 residues. CDR1 and CDR2 from the germline V gene are SGHDT and YYEEEE. Between the trimmed V and J ends, which lost 0 bases and 5 bases, there was a span of 9 bases.

J is TRBJ2-3 and V is TRBV28, with 10 bases lining up with TRBD2. The V gene end was trimmed by 6 bases and the J gene end by 6 bases; junction bases not matched to a gene: 12. The CDR3 has 16 residues. CDR1 and CDR2 from the germline V gene are MDHEN and SYDVKM. CDR3 amino acids: CASSGQRAGGTDTQYF. DNA of the CDR3: TGTGCCAGCAGCGGGCAGCGAGCGGGAGGGACCGATACGCAGTATTTT. The full variable domain, with the rest looked up from reference TRBV28 and TRBJ2-3, is DVKVTQSSRYLVKRTGEKVFLECVQDMDHENMFWYRQDPGLGLRLIYFSYDVKMKEKGDIPEGYSVSREKKERFSLILESASTNQTSMYLCASSGQRAGGTDTQYFGPGTRLTVL.

The V call is TRBV11-2, the J call TRBJ2-3; a possible D gene is TRBD1 (6 bases). This CDR3 contains 16 residues. Trimming pared 2 bases from V and 5 bases from J, leaving 17 bases between. Germline V gives CDR1 SGHAT, CDR2 FQNNGV. CDR3 loop: CASSLILGALLDTQYF. CDR3 in DNA: TGTGCCAGCAGCTTAATTTTGGGGGCCCTATTAGATACGCAGTATTTT.

This clone was observed a few times. The rearrangement links TRBV5-1 to TRBJ1-2, with TRBD1 identical over 7 bases. The CDR3 totals 14 residues. With V trimmed by 3 bases and J by 3 bases, 5 bases remained unmatched. Germline V gene data show CDR1 as SGHRS and CDR2 as YFSETQ. This CDR3 reads CASSSWTGDYGYTF. DNA of the CDR3: TGCGCCAGCAGCTCTTGGACAGGAGACTATGGCTACACCTTC. The full variable domain, in which reference TRBV5-1 and TRBJ1-2 provide the parts outside the CDR3, is KAGVTQTPRYLIKTRGQQVTLSCSPISGHRSVSWYQQTPGQGLQFLFEYFSETQRNKGNFPGRFSGRQFSNSRSEMNVSTLELGDSALYLCASSSWTGDYGYTFGSGTRLTVV.